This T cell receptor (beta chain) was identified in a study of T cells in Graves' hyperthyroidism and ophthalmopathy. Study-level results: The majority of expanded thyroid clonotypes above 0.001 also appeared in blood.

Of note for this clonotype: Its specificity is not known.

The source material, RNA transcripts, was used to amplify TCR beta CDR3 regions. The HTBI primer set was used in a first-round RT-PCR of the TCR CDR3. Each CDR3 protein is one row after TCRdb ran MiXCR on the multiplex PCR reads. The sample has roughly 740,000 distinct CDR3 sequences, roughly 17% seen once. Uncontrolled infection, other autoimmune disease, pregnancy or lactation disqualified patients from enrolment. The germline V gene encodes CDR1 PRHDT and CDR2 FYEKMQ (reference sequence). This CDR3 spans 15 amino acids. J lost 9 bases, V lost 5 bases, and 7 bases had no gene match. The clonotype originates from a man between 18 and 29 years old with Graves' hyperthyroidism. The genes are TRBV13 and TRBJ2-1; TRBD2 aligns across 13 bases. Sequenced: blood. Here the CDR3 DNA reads TGTGCCAGCAGCGACAGACTAGCGGGAGGTCTTGAGCAGTTCTTC. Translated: CASSDRLAGGLEQFF.